A single sample is the source of the 9 T cell receptor beta chains below, sequenced in a study of OX40 agonist ivuxolimab in advanced cancers. TCRdb's copy holds only in-frame clones and misses some; the assay was immunoSEQ multiplex PCR. The sample lists 90,000 to 100,000 clones, around 95% seen once, with just over 2% in the top ten. Here the sequenced sample was CD4+ or CD8+ T cells sorted from blood, taken in a trial of the OX40 agonist ivuxolimab. The origin of the receptors is an adult with an advanced solid tumor such as melanoma, head and neck, liver or kidney cancer.

The chain is built from TRBV7-9 and TRBJ1-4, with 7 bases that match TRBD1. The CDR3 is 17 residues long. With 5 bases clipped from V and 4 bases from J, the junction kept 13 bases outside the gene matches. The germline V gene encodes CDR1 SEHNR and CDR2 FQNEAQ (reference sequence). The CDR3 sequence: CASSNRGNGTVNEKLFF. DNA for the CDR3: TGTGCCAGCAGCAACAGGGGAAACGGGACGGTTAATGAAAAACTGTTTTTT.

Notes on this clone: Compared with germline, one end of the junction differs, possibly owing to a read error. This chain joins TRBV5-6 and TRBJ1-5; D unresolved. The germline gives CDR1 SGHDT, CDR2 YYEEEE. The length of the CDR3 is 14 residues. In nucleotides, the CDR3 is TGTGCCAGCAGTTTGGGAGTTAGCAATCAGCCCCAGCATTTT. It translates to CASSLGVSNQPQHF.

This rearrangement joins TRBV28 to TRBJ2-1; 7 bases agree with TRBD1. Unmatched junction bases numbered 12, after V lost 6 bases and J lost 7 bases. The germline CDR1 and CDR2 sequences are MDHEN and SYDVKM. The CDR3 has 15 residues. CDR3 in amino acids: CASSQTGVDNNEQFF. CDR3 nucleotides: TGTGCCAGCAGCCAAACAGGGGTCGATAATAATGAGCAGTTCTTC. The whole variable domain, remainder taken from reference TRBV28 and TRBJ2-1, is DVKVTQSSRYLVKRTGEKVFLECVQDMDHENMFWYRQDPGLGLRLIYFSYDVKMKEKGDIPEGYSVSREKKERFSLILESASTNQTSMYLCASSQTGVDNNEQFFGPGTRLTVL.

The J gene is TRBJ2-5, the V gene TRBV13; the match to TRBD2 covers 9 bases. This CDR3 is built from 18 residues. J gave up 2 bases and V 4 bases, and 14 bases lay outside the gene matches. The germline V gene has CDR1 PRHDT and CDR2 FYEKMQ (reference sequence). As DNA, the CDR3 is TGTGCCAGCAGCTCCCGGGTAGCGGGAGCGGAGGGACAAGAGACCCAGTACTTC. Translating gives CASSSRVAGAEGQETQYF.

The chain is built from TRBV6-6 and TRBJ2-3; perhaps TRBD1 as D (6 bases). Per germline, CDR1 MNHNY and CDR2 SVGAGI (reference sequence). CDR3 length equals 14 residues. V shed 6 bases and J shed 2 bases, with 12 bases lying between them. The CDR3 region is CASSSEGVTDTQYF. The DNA for the CDR3 is TGTGCCAGCAGCTCCGAGGGGGTCACAGATACGCAGTATTTT.

The gene calls are TRBV2 and TRBJ2-7; weak D call: TRBD1 (6 bases). CDR3 length: 15 residues. V lost 5 bases and J lost 2, with 16 bases in between. Per the germline V gene, CDR1 is SNHLY and CDR2 is FYNNEI. The CDR3 DNA reads TGTGCCAGCAGTTTTTTTCCGGGACAACCCTACGAGCAGTACTTC. This codes for CASSFFPGQPYEQYF.

The CDR3 sequence is CASSLKGDQETQYF. The CDR3 nucleotides read TGTGCCAGCAGCTTAAAAGGGGACCAAGAGACCCAGTACTTC. The chain is built from TRBV7-9 and TRBJ2-5; the D gene is possibly TRBD1 (5 bases). The CDR3 sequence is 14 residues long. The germline CDR1 and CDR2 sequences are SEHNR and FQNEAQ (reference sequence). V was cut by 2 bases and J by 0 bases, with 7 bases left in between.

The V gene is TRBV6-1, the J gene TRBJ2-3; 9 nucleotides line up with TRBD1. V dropped 3 bases and J dropped 4; count of bases not matched to a gene: 5. The CDR3 covers 15 residues. Germline V CDR1 and CDR2: MNHNS, SASEGT. In DNA, the CDR3 is TGTGCCAGCAGTGATTTTGGGACAGGGTCAGATACGCAGTATTTT. It codes for CASSDFGTGSDTQYF.

The chain uses TRBV4-3 and TRBJ2-3, with 10 bases aligning to TRBD2. V trimming: 0 bases; J trimming: 3 bases; junction bases outside the gene matches: 3. Germline CDR1 LGHNA, CDR2 YSLEER. This CDR3 spans 16 amino acids. The CDR3 nucleotides read TGCGCCAGCAGCCAAGATACACTAGCGGGAACAGATACGCAGTATTTT. Translated: CASSQDTLAGTDTQYF.